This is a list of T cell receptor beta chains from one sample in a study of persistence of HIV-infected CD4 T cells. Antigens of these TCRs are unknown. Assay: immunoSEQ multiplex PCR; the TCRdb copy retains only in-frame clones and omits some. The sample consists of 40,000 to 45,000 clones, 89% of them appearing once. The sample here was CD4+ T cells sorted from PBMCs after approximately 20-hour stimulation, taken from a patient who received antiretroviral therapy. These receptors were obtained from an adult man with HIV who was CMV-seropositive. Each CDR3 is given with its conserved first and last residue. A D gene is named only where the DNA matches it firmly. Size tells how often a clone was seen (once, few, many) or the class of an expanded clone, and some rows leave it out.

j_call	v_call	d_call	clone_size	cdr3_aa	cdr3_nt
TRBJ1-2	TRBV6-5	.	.	CASQQVYGYTF	TGTGCCAGCCAACAGGTCTATGGCTACACCTTC
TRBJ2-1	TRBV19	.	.	CASSIKGPYNEQFF	TGTGCCAGTAGTATAAAAGGACCATACAATGAGCAGTTCTTC
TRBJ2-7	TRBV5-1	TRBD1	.	CASSSSRGSSYEQYF	TGCGCCAGCAGCTCTTCCAGGGGGAGCTCCTACGAGCAGTACTTC
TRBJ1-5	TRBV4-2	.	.	CASSPQGRSNQPQHF	TGTGCCAGCAGCCCCCAGGGTAGGAGCAATCAGCCCCAGCATTTT
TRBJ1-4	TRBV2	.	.	CASSRTGTTNEKLFF	TGTGCCAGCAGTCGCACAGGGACAACTAATGAAAAACTGTTTTTT
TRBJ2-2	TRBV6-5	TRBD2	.	CASTHGGAMAGELFF	TGTGCCAGCACCCACGGGGGGGCGATGGCCGGGGAGCTGTTTTTT
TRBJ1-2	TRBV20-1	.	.	CSAPEAYGYTF	TGCAGTGCGCCGGAGGCCTATGGCTACACCTTC
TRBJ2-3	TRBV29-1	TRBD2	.	CSVPGLADTDTQYF	TGCAGCGTCCCGGGACTAGCGGACACAGATACGCAGTATTTT
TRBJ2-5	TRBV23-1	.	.	CASSQTGNGQTETQYF	TGCGCCAGCAGTCAGACGGGGAATGGTCAGACGGAGACCCAGTACTTC
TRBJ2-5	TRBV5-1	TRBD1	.	CASSLKPRTGKEETQYF	TGCGCCAGCAGCTTGAAACCGCGGACAGGGAAGGAGGAGACCCAGTACTTC
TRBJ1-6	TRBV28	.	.	CASSLGGNAVFKNSPLHF	TGTGCCAGCAGTTTAGGGGGTAATGCAGTATTCAAGAATTCACCCCTCCACTTT
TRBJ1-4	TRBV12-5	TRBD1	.	CASGDGTGREKLFF	TGTGCTAGTGGAGACGGGACAGGGCGCGAAAAACTGTTTTTT
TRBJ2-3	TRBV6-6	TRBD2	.	CASSSQLAGRTDTQYF	TGTGCCAGCAGTTCCCAATTAGCGGGCCGCACAGATACGCAGTATTTT
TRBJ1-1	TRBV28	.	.	CASSTQVQAFF	TGTGCCAGCAGTACTCAAGTCCAAGCTTTCTTT
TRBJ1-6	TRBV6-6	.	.	CASSLKFTPSRDSNNSPLHF	TGTGCCAGCAGTCTTAAATTCACCCCAAGCCGGGACTCTAATAATTCACCCCTCCACTTT
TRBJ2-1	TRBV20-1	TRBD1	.	CSASDRGTYNEQFF	TGCAGTGCTAGTGACAGGGGAACCTACAATGAGCAGTTCTTC
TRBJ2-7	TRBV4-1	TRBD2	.	CASSRLAESSYEQYF	TGCGCCAGCAGCCGACTAGCCGAGAGCTCCTACGAGCAGTACTTC
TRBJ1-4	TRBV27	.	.	CASSFQGGEKLFF	TGTGCCAGCAGTTTTCAGGGAGGTGAAAAACTGTTTTTT
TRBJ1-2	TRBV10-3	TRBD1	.	CAISRDRADYGYTF	TGTGCCATCAGCAGGGACAGGGCAGACTATGGCTACACCTTC
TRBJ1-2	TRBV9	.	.	CASSARGAGGGYTF	TGTGCCAGCAGCGCCAGGGGCGCGGGGGGGGGCTACACCTTC
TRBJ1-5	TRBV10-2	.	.	CASMAVGGQPQHF	TGCGCCAGCATGGCCGTCGGAGGACAGCCCCAGCATTTT
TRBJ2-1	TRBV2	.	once	CASTWIGGDEQFF	TGTGCCAGCACCTGGATTGGGGGCGATGAGCAGTTCTTC
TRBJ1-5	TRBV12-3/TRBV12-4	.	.	CATTPGRNQPQHF	TGTGCCACCACGCCAGGGAGGAATCAGCCCCAGCATTTT
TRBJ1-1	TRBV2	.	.	CASRLMNTEAFF	TGTGCCAGCAGGCTCATGAACACTGAAGCTTTCTTT
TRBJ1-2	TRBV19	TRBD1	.	CASSLGQGADGYTF	TGTGCCAGTAGTTTAGGACAGGGGGCTGATGGCTACACCTTC
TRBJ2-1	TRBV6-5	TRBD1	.	CASSYGGQGLYNEQFF	TGTGCCAGCAGTTACGGGGGACAGGGGCTGTACAATGAGCAGTTCTTC
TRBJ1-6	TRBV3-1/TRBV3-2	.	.	CASSLGREYNSPLHF	TGTGCCAGCAGCCTCGGCAGGGAGTATAATTCACCCCTCCACTTT
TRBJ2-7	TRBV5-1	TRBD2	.	CASSSGTSGSYEQYF	TGCGCCAGCAGCTCCGGGACTAGCGGCTCCTACGAGCAGTACTTC
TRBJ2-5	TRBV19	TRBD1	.	CASSMQGAVETQYF	TGTGCCAGTAGTATGCAGGGGGCGGTGGAGACCCAGTACTTC
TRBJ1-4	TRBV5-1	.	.	CASSQTTTNEKLFF	TGCGCCAGCAGCCAGACAACAACTAATGAAAAACTGTTTTTT
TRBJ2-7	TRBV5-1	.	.	CASSLGAGATGEQYF	TGCGCCAGCAGCTTGGGGGCCGGGGCTACGGGCGAGCAGTACTTC
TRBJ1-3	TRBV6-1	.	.	CASSEAVTLLTSGNTIYF	TGTGCCAGCAGTGAAGCAGTGACTTTGTTGACGTCTGGAAACACCATATATTTT
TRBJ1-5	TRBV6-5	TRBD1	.	CASSPDRGSNQPQHF	TGTGCCAGCAGTCCAGACAGGGGAAGCAATCAGCCCCAGCATTTT
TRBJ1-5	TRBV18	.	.	CASSPLSQPQHF	TGTGCCAGCTCACCTTTGAGCCAGCCCCAGCATTTT
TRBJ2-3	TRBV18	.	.	CASSPRPGQPNPSTDTQYF	TGTGCCAGCTCACCACGACCTGGACAGCCAAACCCTAGCACAGATACGCAGTATTTT
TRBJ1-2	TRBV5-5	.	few	CASSLAVNYGYTF	TGTGCCAGCAGCTTGGCGGTAAACTATGGCTACACCTTC
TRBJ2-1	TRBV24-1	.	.	CATSDFKEQFF	TGTGCCACCAGTGATTTCAAGGAGCAGTTCTTC
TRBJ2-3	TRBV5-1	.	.	CASSLVTSSVVDTQYF	TGCGCCAGCAGCTTGGTTACCTCGTCGGTGGTGGACACGCAGTATTTT
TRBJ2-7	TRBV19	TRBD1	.	CASSLRKGAYEQYF	TGTGCCAGTAGTCTCCGTAAGGGGGCTTACGAGCAGTACTTC
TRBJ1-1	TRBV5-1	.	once	CASSLGKNTEAFF	TGCGCCAGCAGCTTGGGCAAAAACACTGAAGCTTTCTTT
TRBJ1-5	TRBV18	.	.	CASSPSGGEGGNQPQHF	TGTGCCAGCTCACCATCAGGAGGGGAAGGTGGCAATCAGCCCCAGCATTTT
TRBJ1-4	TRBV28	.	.	CASSLPGAGEKLFF	TGTGCCAGCAGTTTACCGGGGGCGGGTGAAAAACTGTTTTTT
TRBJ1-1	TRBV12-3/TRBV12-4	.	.	CASSSRGAFF	TGTGCCAGCAGTTCCCGGGGAGCTTTCTTT
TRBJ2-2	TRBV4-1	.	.	CASSHAKTGANTGELFF	TGCGCCAGCAGCCACGCCAAGACAGGCGCGAACACCGGGGAGCTGTTTTTT
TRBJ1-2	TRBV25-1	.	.	CASSVPSLDYGYTF	TGTGCCAGCAGTGTCCCTAGTCTGGACTATGGCTACACCTTC
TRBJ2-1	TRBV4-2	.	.	CASSLGYNEQFF	TGTGCCAGCAGCCTTGGGTACAATGAGCAGTTCTTC
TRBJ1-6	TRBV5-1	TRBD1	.	CASSPGQENSPLHF	TGCGCCAGCAGCCCGGGACAGGAGAATTCACCCCTCCACTTT
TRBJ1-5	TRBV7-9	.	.	CASSLGSWAQHF	TGTGCCAGCAGCTTAGGGTCCTGGGCCCAGCATTTT